In its sample, the clone carrying this T cell receptor (beta chain) was seen many times. The entry originates in a study of T cells in Graves' hyperthyroidism and ophthalmopathy. Study information: Peripheral blood draws took place at initial diagnosis, ahead of any treatment.

The investigators amplified TCR beta CDR3 regions from RNA transcripts. The HTBI primer set was used in a first-round RT-PCR of the TCR CDR3. MiXCR was run by TCRdb on the multiplex PCR reads, yielding one entry per CDR3 protein. The data hold under 400,000 distinct CDR3 sequences, with approximately 14% observed a single time. The study left out patients who had uncontrolled infection, other autoimmune disease, pregnancy or lactation. The PBMCs had their origin in more than 9.5 ml of fresh peripheral blood. The TCR comes from a woman in her sixties or seventies with Graves' ophthalmopathy. Sequenced material: blood.

The CDR3 spells CASSLGREQYF. CDR3 sequence (DNA): TGTGCCAGCAGTTTAGGGCGCGAGCAGTACTTC. This sequence joins TRBV12-3 or TRBV12-4 and TRBJ2-7; D remains unclear. V was pared by 1 base and J by 6 bases, with 4 bases between. This CDR3 contains 11 residues.